This T cell receptor (gamma chain) was obtained from a study of gamma-delta T cells after stem cell transplantation (dated by TCRdb to the mid-2010s). Preparation of the library involved RT-PCR. Sequencing used an Illumina MiSeq. TCRdb reanalyzed the public reads with the CATT caller, and identical DNA sequences were merged afterwards. The sample contains about 3,000 gamma-chain clones, 18% of them found a single time. The ten largest clones capture around 3.6% of the sample. This clone showed up just a few times. What this receptor recognizes is not known. Nothing much larger sits one base from this clone, and base qualities are not available. The CDR3 spans 11 residues, from the cysteine through the phenylalanine. Just CDR3 DNA is preserved here, 33 bases in frame from base 1. Trimming takes 0 bases off V and 12 bases off J; junction bases not matched to a gene: 5. The germline V gene specifies EGSNGY as CDR1 and YDSYNSKV as CDR2.

This TCR came from a human donor. It is not recorded whose cells these are; they may come from a transplant donor. Sequenced material: gamma-delta T cells. The chain is made from TRGV2 and TRGJ1 or TRGJ2. CDR3 protein: CATWDGPWKLF. At the DNA level, the sequence is TGTGCCACCTGGGACGGGCCCTGGAAACTCTTT.